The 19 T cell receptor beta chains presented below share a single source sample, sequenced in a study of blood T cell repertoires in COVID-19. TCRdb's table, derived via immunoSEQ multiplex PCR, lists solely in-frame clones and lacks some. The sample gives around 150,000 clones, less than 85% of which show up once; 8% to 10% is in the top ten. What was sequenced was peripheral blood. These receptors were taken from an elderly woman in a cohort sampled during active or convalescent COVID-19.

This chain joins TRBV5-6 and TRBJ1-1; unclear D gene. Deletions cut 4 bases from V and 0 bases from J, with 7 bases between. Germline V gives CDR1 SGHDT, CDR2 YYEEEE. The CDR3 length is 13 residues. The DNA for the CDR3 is TGTGCCAGCAGCGCTAAGATGAACACTGAAGCTTTCTTT. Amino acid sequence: CASSAKMNTEAFF.

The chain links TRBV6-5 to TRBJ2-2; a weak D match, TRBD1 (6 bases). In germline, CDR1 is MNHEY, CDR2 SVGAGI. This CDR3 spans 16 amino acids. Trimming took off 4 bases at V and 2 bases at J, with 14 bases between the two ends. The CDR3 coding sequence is TGTGCCAGCAGTTCTGCTGACAGGTCCAACACCGGGGAGCTGTTTTTT. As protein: CASSSADRSNTGELFF.

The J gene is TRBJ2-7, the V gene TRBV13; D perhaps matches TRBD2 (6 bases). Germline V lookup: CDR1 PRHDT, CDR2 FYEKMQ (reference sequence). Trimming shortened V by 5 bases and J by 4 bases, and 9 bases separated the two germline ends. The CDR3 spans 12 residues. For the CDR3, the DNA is TGTGCCAGCAGCCCAGGAGGGTACGAGCAGTACTTC. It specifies CASSPGGYEQYF.

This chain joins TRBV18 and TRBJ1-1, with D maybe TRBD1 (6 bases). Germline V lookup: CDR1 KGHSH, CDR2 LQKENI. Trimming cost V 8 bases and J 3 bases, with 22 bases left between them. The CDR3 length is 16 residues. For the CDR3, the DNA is TGTGCCAGCATACGCATCGTTGGGACAACGTACACTGAAGCTTTCTTT. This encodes CASIRIVGTTYTEAFF.

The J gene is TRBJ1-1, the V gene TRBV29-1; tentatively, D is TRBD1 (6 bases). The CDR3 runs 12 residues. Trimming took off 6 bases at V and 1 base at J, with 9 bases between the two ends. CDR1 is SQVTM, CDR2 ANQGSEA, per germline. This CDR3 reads CSVGDTNTEAFF. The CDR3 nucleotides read TGCAGCGTCGGGGACACGAACACTGAAGCTTTCTTT.

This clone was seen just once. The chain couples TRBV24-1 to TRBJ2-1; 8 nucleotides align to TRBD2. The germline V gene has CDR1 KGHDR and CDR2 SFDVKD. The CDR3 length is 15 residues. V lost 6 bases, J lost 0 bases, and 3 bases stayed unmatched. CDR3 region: CATSRAGGSYNEQFF. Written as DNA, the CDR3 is TGTGCCACCAGTAGGGCGGGGGGCTCCTACAATGAGCAGTTCTTC.

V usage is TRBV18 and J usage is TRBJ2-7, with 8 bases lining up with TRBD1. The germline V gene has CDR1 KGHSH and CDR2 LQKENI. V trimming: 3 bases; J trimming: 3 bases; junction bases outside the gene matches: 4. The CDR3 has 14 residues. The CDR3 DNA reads TGTGCCAGCTCACCGGGGACAGGCCTCTACGAGCAGTACGTC. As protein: CASSPGTGLYEQYV.

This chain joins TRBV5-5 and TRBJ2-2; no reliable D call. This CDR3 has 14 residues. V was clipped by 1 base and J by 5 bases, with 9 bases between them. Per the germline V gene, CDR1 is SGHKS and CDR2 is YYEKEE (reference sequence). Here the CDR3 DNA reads TGTGCCAGCAGCTTGCTGATGACAACCGGGGAGCTGTTTTTT. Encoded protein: CASSLLMTTGELFF. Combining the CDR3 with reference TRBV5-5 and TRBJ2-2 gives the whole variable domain DAGVTQSPTHLIKTRGQQVTLRCSPISGHKSVSWYQQVLGQGPQFIFQYYEKEERGRGNFPDRFSARQFPNYSSELNVNALLLGDSALYLCASSLLMTTGELFFGEGSRLTVL.

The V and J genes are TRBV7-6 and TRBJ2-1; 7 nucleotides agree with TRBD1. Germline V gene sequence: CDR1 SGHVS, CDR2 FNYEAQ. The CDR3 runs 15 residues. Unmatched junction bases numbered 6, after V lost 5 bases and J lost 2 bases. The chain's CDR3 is CASSPGQATYNEQFF. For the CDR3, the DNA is TGTGCCAGCAGCCCCGGACAGGCCACCTACAATGAGCAGTTCTTC.

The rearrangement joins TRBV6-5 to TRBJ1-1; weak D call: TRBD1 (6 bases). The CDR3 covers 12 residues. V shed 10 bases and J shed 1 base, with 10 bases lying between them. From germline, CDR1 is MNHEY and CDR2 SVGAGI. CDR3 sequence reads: CANQDRNTEAFF. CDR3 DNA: TGTGCCAACCAGGACAGGAACACTGAAGCTTTCTTT.

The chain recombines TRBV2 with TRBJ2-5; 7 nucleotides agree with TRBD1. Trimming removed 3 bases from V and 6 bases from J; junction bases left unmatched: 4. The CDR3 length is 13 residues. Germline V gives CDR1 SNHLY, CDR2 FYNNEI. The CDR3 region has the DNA TGTGCCAGCAGTGAGACAGGGCGGAAGACCCAGTACTTC. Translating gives CASSETGRKTQYF.

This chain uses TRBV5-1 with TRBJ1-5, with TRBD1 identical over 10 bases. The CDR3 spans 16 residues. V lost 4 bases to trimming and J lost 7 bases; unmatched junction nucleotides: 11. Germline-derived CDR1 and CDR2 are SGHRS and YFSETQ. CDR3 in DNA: TGCGCCAGCAGCCCTACCGGGACAGGGGTAGGGCAGCCCCAGCATTTT. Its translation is CASSPTGTGVGQPQHF.

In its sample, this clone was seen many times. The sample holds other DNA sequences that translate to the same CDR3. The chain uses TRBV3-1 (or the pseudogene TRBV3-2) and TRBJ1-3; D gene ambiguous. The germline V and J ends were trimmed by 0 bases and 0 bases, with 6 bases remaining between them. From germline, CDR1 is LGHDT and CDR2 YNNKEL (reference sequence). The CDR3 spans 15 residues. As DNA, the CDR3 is TGTGCCAGCAGCCAAGATCTCTTCTCTGGAAACACCATATATTTT. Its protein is CASSQDLFSGNTIYF.

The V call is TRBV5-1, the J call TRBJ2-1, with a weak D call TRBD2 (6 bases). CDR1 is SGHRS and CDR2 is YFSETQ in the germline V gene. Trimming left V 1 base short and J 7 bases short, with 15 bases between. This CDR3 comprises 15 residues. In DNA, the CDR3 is TGCGCCAGCAGCTTGAACTCGCTAGCGCGGAATGAGCAGTTCTTC. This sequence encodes CASSLNSLARNEQFF.

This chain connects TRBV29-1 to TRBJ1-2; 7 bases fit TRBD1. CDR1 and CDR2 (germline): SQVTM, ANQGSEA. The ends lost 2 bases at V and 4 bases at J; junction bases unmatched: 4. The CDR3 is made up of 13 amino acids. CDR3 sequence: CSVERQGPYGYTF. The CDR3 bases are TGCAGCGTTGAAAGACAGGGACCCTATGGCTACACCTTC.

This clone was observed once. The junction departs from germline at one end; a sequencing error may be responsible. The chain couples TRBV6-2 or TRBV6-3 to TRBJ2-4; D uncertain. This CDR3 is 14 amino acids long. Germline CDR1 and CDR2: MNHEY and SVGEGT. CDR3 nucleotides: TGTGCCAGCGGTTACATACCGGGCAAAAACATTCAGTACTTC. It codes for CASGYIPGKNIQYF.

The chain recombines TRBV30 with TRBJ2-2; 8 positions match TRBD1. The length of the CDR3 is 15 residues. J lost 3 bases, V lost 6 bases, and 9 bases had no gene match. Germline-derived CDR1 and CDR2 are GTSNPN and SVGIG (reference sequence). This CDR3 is CACPTGDRYTGELFF. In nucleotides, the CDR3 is TGTGCCTGTCCGACAGGGGATCGATACACCGGGGAGCTGTTTTTT.

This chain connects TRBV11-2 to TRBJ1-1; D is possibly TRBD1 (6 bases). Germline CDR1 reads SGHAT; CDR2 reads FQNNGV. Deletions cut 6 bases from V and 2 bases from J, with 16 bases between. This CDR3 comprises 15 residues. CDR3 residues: CASRAKGGANTEAFF. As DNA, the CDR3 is TGTGCCAGCAGGGCAAAGGGGGGGGCCAACACTGAAGCTTTCTTT. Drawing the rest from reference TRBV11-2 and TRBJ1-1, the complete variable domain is EAGVAQSPRYKIIEKRQSVAFWCNPISGHATLYWYQQILGQGPKLLIQFQNNGVVDDSQLPKDRFSAERLKGVDSTLKIQPAKLEDSAVYLCASRAKGGANTEAFFGQGTRLTVV.

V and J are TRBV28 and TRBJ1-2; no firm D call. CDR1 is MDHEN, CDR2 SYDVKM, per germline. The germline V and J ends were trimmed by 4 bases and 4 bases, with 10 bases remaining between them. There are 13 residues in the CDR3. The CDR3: CASSSGRGYGYTF. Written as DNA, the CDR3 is TGTGCCAGCAGTTCCGGGCGGGGCTATGGCTACACCTTC.